The clone carrying this T cell receptor beta chain has only a few counts. Its antigen is undetermined. These data originate in a study of response to subunit inactivated influenza vaccine. General observations from the study: Authors suggested few new T cells are recruited by each seasonal influenza vaccination.

TCRdb ran MiXCR on the RT-PCR reads and lists one entry per CDR3 protein. The sample carries more than 150,000 distinct CDR3 sequences, about 9% recorded once. The receptor comes from a man aged 50-59 years who received an inactivated influenza vaccine. The sample was non-naive T cells sorted from PBMCs, taken on the day of vaccination.

Here the CDR3 reads CASSSGVGRGQNIQYF. The CDR3 nucleotides read TGTGCCAGCAGCTCTGGAGTAGGGCGGGGGCAAAACATTCAGTACTTC. The V gene is TRBV7-2, the J gene TRBJ2-4, with D maybe TRBD2 (7 bases). The CDR3 is 16 residues long. Trimming stripped 4 bases from V and 5 bases from J, with 18 bases between. The germline CDR1 and CDR2 sequences are SGHTA and FQGNSA.